This T cell receptor (beta chain) was documented in a study of blood T cells in healthy people across ages (dated by TCRdb to between 2014 and 2017). About the study as a whole: In model experiments, roughly one uniquely barcoded TCR beta cDNA molecule per two T cells was captured by template switching. Four age groups were formed from the donors: young (average roughly 15 years), middle-aged (around 39), aged (62) and long-lived (less than 85). To track age-related changes in TCR beta repertoire diversity, the study relied on deep sequencing normalized with unique cDNA molecular identifiers. The study analyzed two additional independent replicas of 1 million unique cDNA reads from the same blood draw for two donors, one aged 18 to 30 and one aged 80 or older.

Remarks on this clonotype: Its specific antigen is unknown. Base-call qualities are not available, and no considerably larger clone is one nucleotide away.

Taken from cysteine to phenylalanine, the CDR3 has 15 residues. The entry retains the CDR3 DNA only, 45 bases that are in frame from base 1. Trimming costs V 2 bases and J 7 bases, and their ends lie 15 bases apart. What the research found in general, with its limitations: Donor CMV infection status was unknown, potentially confounding age-related changes in expanded clonotypes. Compared with the aged group, the long-lived group had more naive CD4+ T cells, fewer expanded clones and increased TCR diversity, a pattern suggesting age selection. A strong correlation was found between observed TCR beta diversity and the percentage of naive T cells measured by flow cytometry. Observed TCR beta diversity per million T cells fell roughly linearly with age, and a significant reduction was already apparent by age roughly 40. Estimates of total diversity based on one million sequenced T cells were considered lower bounds and underestimates. Conclusive comparison of naive and antigen-experienced compartments was prevented by the profiling of bulk unsorted PBMCs.

The 39 donors, aged 6 to 90 years, were systemically healthy Caucasian individuals from Russia. Each donor gave 8 to 10 milliliters of peripheral blood, drawn into EDTA-treated Vacutainer tubes. PBMCs were isolated by Ficoll-Paque density-gradient centrifugation, with at least 7 million obtained per sample. Total RNA was extracted from PBMCs with Trizol reagent, with at least 5.5 micrograms obtained per sample. The percentages of naive CD45RAhigh/CD27high T cells were determined by flow cytometry on a PBMC aliquot from every donor. The library was produced with 5' RACE. The run used an Illumina HiSeq 2500. A second PCR of about 7 to 12 cycles was run with a J-beta primer mix and a sample-barcoded 5' primer. A template-switch 5' adaptor carrying 12 random nucleotides introduced a unique molecular identifier onto each TCR beta cDNA molecule. At least 3 million CDR3-containing paired-end reads were obtained from each sample. The Mint cDNA synthesis kit, primed by a TRBC-specific oligonucleotide, was used to synthesize first-strand cDNA from all RNA. All cDNA was treated with uracil-DNA glycosylase and then went through a first 18-cycle PCR with the universal primers M1SS and BC2_uni_R. The published analysis was carried out like this. For normalization, 1 million high-quality reads were randomly selected from each sample, with every read carrying a distinct molecular identifier. Instead of being binned into consensus sequences, reads with shared molecular identifiers were discarded. MiTCR, run with a Q25 quality threshold and the strictest error-elimination algorithm, handled CDR3 identification, clonotype clustering and error correction. A nonparametric unseen species model using Euler transformation provided a lower-bound estimate of total TCR beta diversity. TCRdb reanalyzed the raw reads on its own, using fastp at Q25 for trimming and MiXCR for clone calling, and kept in-frame beta chains. Rows merge per CDR3 protein into single entries with the most common DNA and genes. The V and J calls here are based on TCRdb, not the publication. Present in this sample are some 760,000 distinct CDR3 sequences, 20% to 25% of which were seen just once. The ten largest clones represent roughly a tenth of the sample.

This same sample was also taken into another study, of T cells of mothers and their children. As that second study puts it: Nine systemically healthy Caucasian individuals served as donors, namely three mothers together with their six children. cDNA synthesis used all of the extracted RNA, with 1.5 ug of RNA in each 15 ul reaction. In the second PCR, sample barcodes and 2-4 random nucleotides were introduced via the M1S primer. Each mother yielded over 8.5 million TCR beta CDR3 reads and each child 3 million or so reads. In both related and unrelated pairs, thymic selection shapes the output of TCR recombination in a similar way, with inherited differences having only a minor effect. Normalized repertoire overlap was always slightly but never significantly higher in related than unrelated mother-child pairs. No persistent microchimeric T cell clones were found, with a detection sensitivity of around 100 clones per million clonotypes. To look for features that set related mother-child pairs apart from unrelated individuals, the researchers ran deep NGS to compare the TCR beta repertoires of mothers and children. The mean age was roughly 44 +/- 4 years for the mothers and about 10 +/- 4 years for the children. After adapters were ligated using NEBNext reagents, the libraries underwent 100+100 nt paired-end sequencing on an Illumina HiSeq 2000. To avoid cross-contamination, the mother libraries and the child libraries were prepared a month apart and sequenced in separate runs. For each donor, somewhere between about 500,000 and 2,000,000 distinct TCR beta clonotypes were identified. Naive TCR beta clonotypes were estimated from low-frequency clonotypes matched to each donor's FACS-determined naive share, without sorting.

The material sequenced was blood. The receptor's source is a boy between 5 and 17 years old in good health. The rearranged segments are TRBV12-3 or TRBV12-4 and TRBJ1-5, with TRBD1 tentatively as D gene (5 bases match). The CDR3 amino acid sequence is: CASSLLAGFDQPQHF. The DNA sequence is as follows: TGTGCCAGCAGTTTATTGGCAGGGTTTGACCAGCCCCAGCATTTT.